This note documents a single T cell receptor (beta chain) sequence. This entry is derived from a study of PD-1 blockade in mismatch repair-deficient tumors. TCRdb's copy holds only in-frame clones and misses some; the assay was immunoSEQ multiplex PCR. Altogether tens of thousands of clones are present, roughly 80% being singletons, with the ten largest covering around 2.7%. Trimming cost V 6 bases and J 6 bases; bases outside gene matches: 10. There are 14 residues in the CDR3. Germline CDR1 reads SGHAT; CDR2 reads FQNNGV. The chain links TRBV11-2 to TRBJ1-2; 7 nucleotides match TRBD1. The specimen comprised peripheral blood, sampled 12 weeks after starting pembrolizumab. The clonotype originates from an adult with mismatch repair-deficient cancer. The CDR3 DNA is TGTGCCAGCAGTCCAGGAGGGGGCTTTGATGGCTACACCTTC. Translation: CASSPGGGFDGYTF.